The 18 T cell receptor beta chains presented below share a single source sample, sequenced in a study of metastatic and nonmetastatic thyroid tumors (dated by TCRdb to the early 2020s). No patient had received any treatment before thyroid surgery. The receptor library was made with PCR. The reads were generated on an Illumina HiSeq 4000. The raw public data were reprocessed by TCRdb itself: fastp quality trimming at Q25, MiXCR clonotype calling, in-frame beta chains only. Across this sample there are around 45,000 clones, with under 4% seen only once. The ten most abundant clones make up 9.5% to 10% of the sample. Sequenced material: blood. The receptors originated from a female donor with papillary thyroid cancer or a benign thyroid nodule (not recorded which). Some clones in this sample may be carry-over from other donors' samples.

This clone was detected ten times or more. The CDR3 loop is CAISRDRGIYNEQFF. CDR3 coding DNA: TGTGCCATCAGCCGAGACAGGGGGATCTACAATGAGCAGTTCTTC. J is TRBJ2-1 and V is TRBV10-3; 9 bases fit TRBD1. This CDR3 region has 15 residues. V dropped 6 bases and J dropped 3; count of bases not matched to a gene: 6. The germline V gene encodes CDR1 ENHRY and CDR2 SYGVKD.

The gene calls are TRBV15 and TRBJ1-5; TRBD1 matches at 12 bases. Germline values: CDR1 LNHNV, CDR2 YYDKDF (reference sequence). The CDR3 totals 15 residues. V lost 3 bases to trimming and J lost 6 bases; unmatched junction nucleotides: 3. The CDR3 is CATSSGTGGGQPQHF. The CDR3 nucleotides are TGTGCCACCAGCAGCGGGACAGGGGGCGGTCAGCCCCAGCATTTT.

This clone occurred many times. This chain uses TRBV6-1 with TRBJ2-3; 16 bases line up with TRBD2. Trimming removed 5 bases from V and 5 bases from J; junction bases left unmatched: 13. Germline V CDR1 and CDR2: MNHNS, SASEGT. CDR3 length: 19 residues. The CDR3 region is CASSHYPGLAGGGVDTQYF. The CDR3 nucleotides read TGTGCCAGCAGTCACTACCCGGGACTAGCGGGAGGGGGAGTAGATACGCAGTATTTT.

The chain has TRBV28 and TRBJ1-6; D gene uncertain. Germline CDR1 MDHEN, CDR2 SYDVKM. The CDR3 runs 13 residues. Trimming took off 7 bases at V and 9 bases at J, with 13 bases between the two ends. The CDR3 DNA is TGTGCCAGCACCACGTCCGGCACTTCACCCCTCCACTTT. Translating it yields CASTTSGTSPLHF.

By sample fraction, this clone is large. CDR3 in amino acids: CASSLILRGTGILNYEQYF. CDR3 bases: TGTGCCAGCAGTTTAATACTCAGGGGGACAGGCATCCTCAACTACGAGCAGTACTTC. The rearrangement uses TRBV28 and TRBJ2-7; 8 bases match TRBD1. The length of the CDR3 is 19 residues. The germline V gene has CDR1 MDHEN and CDR2 SYDVKM. The V and J ends lost 2 bases and 3 bases, in that order; junction bases with no gene match: 18.

This clone has more than one count but fewer than ten. This sequence joins TRBV19 and TRBJ1-1, with unresolved D. The germline gives CDR1 LNHDA, CDR2 SQIVND (reference sequence). The CDR3 is made up of 17 amino acids. V lost 5 bases, J lost 1 base, and 20 bases lay in between. CDR3 DNA: TGTGCCAGTAGTGCGCGGAGTGTCGGGGTTGCGAACACTGAAGCTTTCTTT. Protein product: CASSARSVGVANTEAFF.

The table lists this clone with many counts. The chain recombines TRBV5-1 with TRBJ2-1, with TRBD2 identical over 7 bases. The CDR3 sequence is 16 residues long. Germline-derived CDR1 and CDR2 are SGHRS and YFSETQ. The J segment lost 1 base and the V segment lost 0 bases, leaving 4 bases of the junction unmatched. CDR3 sequence: CASSLGLARSYNEQFF. The CDR3 DNA sequence: TGCGCCAGCAGCTTGGGACTAGCAAGGTCCTACAATGAGCAGTTCTTC. Full variable domain (remainder filled in from reference TRBV5-1 and TRBJ2-1): KAGVTQTPRYLIKTRGQQVTLSCSPISGHRSVSWYQQTPGQGLQFLFEYFSETQRNKGNFPGRFSGRQFSNSRSEMNVSTLELGDSALYLCASSLGLARSYNEQFFGPGTRLTVL.

This clone was counted between two and nine times. The J gene is TRBJ2-3, the V gene TRBV5-5, with TRBD1 as a possible D gene (6 bases). V lost 7 bases to trimming and J lost 6 bases, with 18 bases between them. The CDR3 runs 14 residues. CDR1 is SGHKS and CDR2 is YYEKEE in the germline V gene (reference sequence). CDR3: CASGRPGEGDTQYF. The CDR3 DNA is TGTGCCAGCGGAAGGCCAGGGGAAGGGGATACGCAGTATTTT.

This clone was counted between two and nine times. V is TRBV5-6 and J is TRBJ2-6; maybe TRBD2 (5 bases). V dropped 0 bases and J dropped 0 bases, with 7 bases sitting between them. The CDR3 totals 16 residues. The germline V gene has CDR1 SGHDT and CDR2 YYEEEE. CDR3 in amino acids: CASSLVGSSGANVLTF. In DNA form, the CDR3 reads TGTGCCAGCAGCTTGGTTGGGAGCTCTGGGGCCAACGTCCTGACTTTC. The entire variable domain, with the rest obtained from reference TRBV5-6 and TRBJ2-6, is as follows: DAGVTQSPTHLIKTRGQQVTLRCSPKSGHDTVSWYQQALGQGPQFIFQYYEEEERQRGNFPDRFSGHQFPNYSSELNVNALLLGDSALYLCASSLVGSSGANVLTFGAGSRLTVL.

This clone was counted at least ten times. The chain employs TRBV6-1 and TRBJ1-2; tentatively, D is TRBD1 (5 bases). V gave up 3 bases and J gave up 0 bases, with 17 bases separating them. Germline lookup yields CDR1 MNHNS and CDR2 SASEGT. The CDR3 consists of 17 residues. Written as DNA, the CDR3 is TGTGCCAGCAGTGAGGCGCCTACCGGGGCTTCTAACTATGGCTACACCTTC. It encodes CASSEAPTGASNYGYTF.

This clone showed up many times. This chain links TRBV18 with TRBJ1-2; 7 nucleotides match TRBD1. Trimming removed 1 base from V and 4 bases from J; junction bases left unmatched: 3. This CDR3 has 14 residues. CDR1 is KGHSH, CDR2 LQKENI, per germline. As DNA, the CDR3 is TGTGCCAGCTCACCACAGGGGGCATTCTATGGCTACACCTTC. Its translation: CASSPQGAFYGYTF.

This clone was found many times. CDR3 sequence: CASSPYRDREETQYF. The CDR3 nucleotides read TGTGCCAGCTCACCATACCGGGACAGAGAAGAGACCCAGTACTTC. This chain links TRBV18 with TRBJ2-5, with TRBD1 matching 7 bases. Germline CDR1 and CDR2: KGHSH and LQKENI. V was clipped by 2 bases and J by 3 bases; unmatched bases: 6. This CDR3 has 15 amino acids. Looking up the rest from reference TRBV18 and TRBJ2-5 gives the full variable domain: NAGVMQNPRHLVRRRGQEARLRCSPMKGHSHVYWYRQLPEEGLKFMVYLQKENIIDESGMPKERFSAEFPKEGPSILRIQQVVRGDSAAYFCASSPYRDREETQYFGPGTRLLVL.

This clone occurred many times. The chain carries TRBV28 and TRBJ2-3, with 11 bases lining up with TRBD1. With V trimmed by 6 bases and J by 2 bases, 7 bases remained unmatched. Per germline, CDR1 MDHEN and CDR2 SYDVKM. The CDR3 has 16 residues. In DNA, the CDR3 is TGTGCCAGCAGCCTTAGGACAGGGGGCCCCACAGATACGCAGTATTTT. This translates into CASSLRTGGPTDTQYF.

This clone was seen a handful of times. The chain recombines TRBV10-1 with TRBJ2-1; D gene ambiguous. The ends were cut back, 3 bases at V and 8 bases at J, with 5 bases in the middle. Germline CDR1 and CDR2: WNHNN and SYGVQD (reference sequence). This CDR3 spans 11 amino acids. The CDR3 DNA reads TGCGCCAGCAGTGAAGGAGATGAGCAGTTCTTC. Translating gives CASSEGDEQFF.

This clone was counted at least ten times. This chain joins TRBV3-1 and TRBJ2-7, with TRBD1 matching 9 bases. Germline-derived CDR1 and CDR2 are LGHDT and YNNKEL (reference sequence). Trimming at V came to 0 bases and at J to 3 bases, leaving 9 bases not matched to a gene. CDR3 length: 17 amino acids. The CDR3 spells CASSQDTGQGFHYEQYF. The CDR3 DNA sequence: TGTGCCAGCAGCCAAGATACGGGACAGGGCTTTCACTACGAGCAGTACTTC.

This clone was seen only a few times. The chain employs TRBV12-3 or TRBV12-4 and TRBJ1-2; D unresolved. The CDR3 length is 16 residues. V gave up 5 bases and J gave up 2 bases, with 18 bases separating them. The CDR3 region is CASSPVRLPENYGYTF. In nucleotides, the CDR3 is TGTGCCAGCAGTCCGGTCCGTCTTCCAGAGAACTATGGCTACACCTTC.

This clone was seen at least ten times. V gene TRBV3-1 combines with J gene TRBJ2-2; 7 positions agree with TRBD2. The V segment lost 1 base and the J segment 7 bases; nucleotides outside the gene matches: 9. Germline-derived CDR1 and CDR2 are LGHDT and YNNKEL (reference sequence). The CDR3 runs to 16 residues. The CDR3 sequence: CASSQVGGGPGGELFF. The DNA of the CDR3 is TGTGCCAGCAGCCAAGTCGGGGGAGGGCCGGGCGGGGAGCTGTTTTTT.

This clone came up a few times. This rearrangement joins TRBV6-5 to TRBJ2-3, with 7 bases identical to TRBD2. Germline trimming cut 2 bases from V and 9 bases from J; bases unmatched to any gene: 5. The germline CDR1 and CDR2 sequences are MNHEY and SVGAGI. The CDR3 consists of 13 residues. CDR3 DNA: TGTGCCAGCAGTTACACCGTGGGGGGGACGCAGTATTTT. It specifies CASSYTVGGTQYF.